The 10 T cell receptor beta chains below were found in one sample sequenced in a study of CD8+ T cells in alopecia areata. Extracted RNA was reverse transcribed, and the resulting cDNA served as sequencing template. Measured with immunoSEQ multiplex PCR; TCRdb has only the in-frame clones, and not every one. The table has about 250,000 clones, under 70% seen once. The sequencing used CD4+ T cells sorted from blood, collected at week 0. These receptor sequences come from a human donor with alopecia areata.

The chain couples TRBV2 to TRBJ1-5; tentatively, D is TRBD1 (6 bases). V gave up 6 bases and J gave up 3 bases, with 12 bases separating them. This CDR3 comprises 14 residues. Germline assignment: CDR1 SNHLY and CDR2 FYNNEI. The CDR3 sequence: CASSRGMDNQPQHF. DNA of the CDR3: TGTGCCAGCAGCAGGGGAATGGACAATCAGCCCCAGCATTTT.

This clone was observed once. The V gene is TRBV6-1, the J gene TRBJ2-1, with 8 bases that match TRBD2. The CDR3 extends over 17 amino acids. The germline V gene encodes CDR1 MNHNS and CDR2 SASEGT. The junction had 9 bases not matched to a gene; V was cut back by 2 bases and J by 3 bases. The DNA of the CDR3 is TGTGCCAGCAGTGAATGGAGCGGGGGATCCTTCTACAATGAGCAGTTCTTC. Protein sequence: CASSEWSGGSFYNEQFF.

This clone was picked up a small number of times. The chain links TRBV2 to TRBJ2-5; 10 nucleotides agree with TRBD2. The CDR3 loop spans 15 amino acids. Losses at the gene ends were 7 bases for V and 5 bases for J; bases not matched to a gene: 10. Germline V lookup: CDR1 SNHLY, CDR2 FYNNEI. The CDR3 DNA follows: TGTGCCAGCACTGCTCAAGCGGGGGGGCCGGAGACCCAGTACTTC. It specifies CASTAQAGGPETQYF.

The chain employs TRBV5-6 and TRBJ1-5; tentatively, D is TRBD1 (5 bases). Trimming stripped 4 bases from V and 4 bases from J, with 18 bases between. CDR1 is SGHDT, CDR2 YYEEEE, per germline. The CDR3 extends over 16 amino acids. The CDR3 nucleotides read TGTGCCAGCAGCCCCTCGGGGCAGGGAGTGAATCAGCCCCAGCATTTT. This sequence encodes CASSPSGQGVNQPQHF.

The V gene is TRBV30, the J gene TRBJ2-5; a possible D gene is TRBD1 (6 bases). Between the trimmed V and J ends, which lost 1 base and 5 bases, there was a span of 14 bases. The CDR3 length is 14 residues. Germline-derived CDR1 and CDR2 are GTSNPN and SVGIG (reference sequence). The CDR3, as DNA: TGTGCCTGGAGTGGCAGGGGATCGGAGGAGACCCAGTACTTC. Protein sequence: CAWSGRGSEETQYF. Complete variable domain (other parts from reference TRBV30 and TRBJ2-5): SQTIHQWPATLVQPVGSPLSLECTVEGTSNPNLYWYRQAAGRGLQLLFYSVGIGQISSEVPQNLSASRPQDRQFILSSKKLLLSDSGFYLCAWSGRGSEETQYFGPGTRLLVL.

This clone was counted a single time. The rearrangement uses TRBV30 and TRBJ1-2; D might be TRBD1 (5 bases). This CDR3 region has 13 residues. Between the trimmed V and J ends, which lost 1 base and 7 bases, there was a span of 13 bases. Germline V gene sequence: CDR1 GTSNPN, CDR2 SVGIG (reference sequence). The DNA for the CDR3 is TGTGCCTGGAGTGCCGCAGGGAAGGGTGGCTACACCTTC. Amino acid sequence: CAWSAAGKGGYTF.

This chain links TRBV5-4 with TRBJ2-6; tentative D call: TRBD1 (5 bases). V gave up 4 bases and J gave up 0 bases, with 14 bases separating them. Germline CDR1 is SGHNT and CDR2 is YYREEE (reference sequence). CDR3 size: 17 residues. CDR3 protein: CASSKVTANSGANVLTF. CDR3 sequence (DNA): TGTGCCAGCAGCAAAGTGACAGCCAACTCTGGGGCCAACGTCCTGACTTTC. The entire variable domain, with the rest obtained from reference TRBV5-4 and TRBJ2-6, is as follows: ETGVTQSPTHLIKTRGQQVTLRCSSQSGHNTVSWYQQALGQGPQFIFQYYREEENGRGNFPPRFSGLQFPNYSSELNVNALELDDSALYLCASSKVTANSGANVLTFGAGSRLTVL.

V is TRBV7-9 and J is TRBJ2-2; D possibly corresponds to TRBD1 (6 bases). Germline V gives CDR1 SEHNR, CDR2 FQNEAQ (reference sequence). Trimming left V 11 bases short and J 1 base short, with 8 bases between. The CDR3 is 12 amino acids. CDR3 nucleotide sequence: TGTGCCGGACAGCGGAACACCGGGGAGCTGTTTTTT. Amino acid sequence: CAGQRNTGELFF.

This clone was seen once. This rearrangement joins TRBV5-1 to TRBJ2-7; 12 bases fit TRBD2. Trimming took 4 bases from V and 0 from J; bases not matched to a gene: 2. There are 15 residues in the CDR3. Germline V gene sequence: CDR1 SGHRS, CDR2 YFSETQ. CDR3 in amino acids: CASSPSGGASYEQYF. DNA for the CDR3: TGCGCCAGCAGCCCTAGCGGGGGGGCCTCCTACGAGCAGTACTTC.

This clone showed up just once. The chain combines TRBV29-1 with TRBJ1-2; D possibly corresponds to TRBD1 (5 bases). Germline CDR1 SQVTM, CDR2 ANQGSEA. The V and J ends lost 7 bases and 8 bases respectively, with 20 bases between them. The CDR3 extends over 13 amino acids. Written as DNA, the CDR3 is TGCAGCGCCCGAACGCGTCAGCCAGGGGGCTACACCTTC. It codes for CSARTRQPGGYTF.